This TCR beta chain was captured by sequencing in a study of graft-versus-host responses after intestinal transplantation. At the level of the study: Multivisceral, liver-intestinal, or isolated intestinal transplants were received by the recipients. Whole-study findings and limits: The study found high graft-versus-host to host-versus-graft clonal ratios in allografts of patients with graft-donor T cell macrochimerism.

The V gene's germline CDR1 is MNHEY and CDR2 SVGAGI. Trimming shortened V by 2 bases and J by 9 bases, and 16 bases separated the two germline ends. This CDR3 has 14 residues. Concerning this clone: The antigen remains undetermined.

Sequencing was performed with immunoSEQ multiplex PCR; in TCRdb, only in-frame clones are kept and a portion is missing. The sample lists 85,000 to 100,000 clones; around 92% were seen once. This sequence joins TRBV6-5 and TRBJ2-5, with a tentative D call TRBD1 (5 bases). Sample: unstimulated CD8+ T cells sorted from spleen or lymph node cells, taken before transplant. The source is a human donor who was the organ donor for an intestinal transplant. CDR3 sequence reads: CASSYILGSGSQYF. CDR3 in DNA: TGTGCCAGCAGTTACATTTTGGGTTCAGGGTCCCAGTACTTC.